This paragraph reports one T cell receptor (beta chain). Antigen unknown. Germline CDR1 is SEHNR and CDR2 is FQNEAQ (reference sequence). V was cut by 4 bases and J by 0 bases, with 12 bases left in between. The CDR3 loop spans 16 amino acids. Assay: immunoSEQ multiplex PCR; the TCRdb copy retains only in-frame clones and omits some. The repertoire has about 750,000 clones, around 93% of them found once; the top ten carry 24%. The sample originates from a study of shared clonotypes between healthy human individuals. Background on the study: Donors had three CD4 naive, three CD4 memory, two CD8 naive and one CD8 memory plate apiece. General observations from the study: There were few donors, and this limited the genetic and exposure-history diversity represented. Four donors shared approximately 5% of their naive CD4 clonotypes.

Naive CD8 cells comprised CD45RO-negative, CCR7-positively selected cells, excluding terminally differentiated effector memory CD45RA+ cells. This chain links TRBV7-9 with TRBJ2-2; D is uncertain. Sequencing used naive CD8+ T cells sorted from blood. This receptor was identified in a man under 40 in good health. In DNA form, the CDR3 reads TGTGCCAGCAGCTCCCCCCAATTCGCGAACACCGGGGAGCTGTTTTTT. Translating it yields CASSSPQFANTGELFF.